Following are 7 T cell receptor beta chains from one sample sequenced in a study of CD8+ T cells in alopecia areata. Treatment noted: oral pan-JAK inhibitor, 5-10 mg twice daily. TCR sequencing used cDNA made by reverse transcription of extracted RNA. TCRdb keeps only in-frame clones here, not all; method: immunoSEQ multiplex PCR. The repertoire consists of around 150,000 clones, with approximately 80% occurring once and the leading ten covering 20% to 25%. The sample was CD8+ T cells sorted from blood, taken at week 4, from a patient treated with tofacitinib. These receptors were obtained from a human donor with alopecia areata.

This rearrangement joins TRBV7-6 to TRBJ2-7; D perhaps matches TRBD1 (6 bases). Germline assignment: CDR1 SGHVS and CDR2 FNYEAQ. The CDR3 extends over 14 amino acids. Trimming cost V 5 bases and J 2 bases, with 13 bases left between them. CDR3 loop: CASSDGQLTYEQYF. Here the CDR3 DNA reads TGTGCCAGCAGCGATGGACAGCTTACCTACGAGCAGTACTTC.

This chain uses TRBV29-1 with TRBJ2-2; 7 bases match TRBD1. The CDR3 extends over 13 amino acids. Germline V gives CDR1 SQVTM, CDR2 ANQGSEA. V lost 3 bases and J lost 3; bases outside the gene matches: 1. CDR3 amino acids: CSVEGQYTGELFF. As DNA, the CDR3 is TGCAGCGTTGAGGGACAGTACACCGGGGAGCTGTTTTTT.

V gene TRBV5-1 combines with J gene TRBJ1-1, with TRBD1 identical over 8 bases. CDR1 is SGHRS, CDR2 YFSETQ, per germline. Trimming at V came to 4 bases and at J to 5 bases, leaving 10 bases not matched to a gene. The CDR3 consists of 15 residues. CDR3: CASSPTGDWATEAFF. The CDR3 DNA reads TGCGCCAGCAGCCCGACAGGGGATTGGGCTACTGAAGCTTTCTTT.

For this clone: The junction departs from germline at one end; a sequencing error may be responsible. The chain employs TRBV27 and TRBJ2-7; tentatively, D is TRBD1 or TRBD2 (5 bases each). The length of the CDR3 is 14 residues. CDR1 and CDR2 from the germline V gene are MNHEY and SMNVEV (reference sequence). As DNA, the CDR3 is TGTGCCAGCAGTCTATCGTTGGGGGTCGGCGAGCAGTACTTC. It encodes CASSLSLGVGEQYF.

The chain recombines TRBV4-1 with TRBJ1-4, with D possibly TRBD1 on 5 matching bases. From germline, CDR1 is MGHRA and CDR2 YSYEKL. V lost 1 base, J lost 5 bases, and 8 bases lay in between. The length of the CDR3 is 14 residues. The CDR3 spells CASSQGGTNEKLFF. As DNA, the CDR3 is TGCGCCAGCAGCCAAGGTGGGACCAATGAAAAACTGTTTTTT.

The chain recombines TRBV29-1 with TRBJ2-5; 13 nucleotides agree with TRBD2. The V segment lost 6 bases and the J segment 5 bases; nucleotides outside the gene matches: 12. CDR3 length: 16 amino acids. CDR1 and CDR2 (germline): SQVTM, ANQGSEA. CDR3 nucleotide sequence: TGCAGCGTCGATGGACTAGCGGGGGCCCTACCCGAGACCCAGTACTTC. It is translated as CSVDGLAGALPETQYF.

The chain joins TRBV21-1 to TRBJ1-5; the table's D gene call, TRBD1, was not cross checked with the DNA. TRBV21-1 constitutes a pseudogene. CDR3 size: 13 residues. In DNA, the CDR3 is TGTGCCAGCAGGGGACAGGGAAGTCAGCCCCAGCATTTT. Translating it yields CASRGQGSQPQHF.